This T cell receptor beta chain originates from a study of OX40 agonist ivuxolimab in advanced cancers. General observations from the study: The study found that CD8+ T cells averaged more expanded clones than CD4+.

Sequenced by immunoSEQ multiplex PCR; TCRdb stores in-frame clones only, minus some. The data hold fewer than 60,000 clones, with about 85% observed a single time. With respect to this clone: The antigen remains undetermined.

Samples were taken at baseline and on day 1 of cycles 4 and 7. Germline assignment: CDR1 MDHEN and CDR2 SYDVKM. Trimming took 3 bases from V and 2 from J; bases not matched to a gene: 10. The CDR3 length is 16 residues. The sequenced sample was CD4+ or CD8+ T cells sorted from blood, obtained in a trial of the OX40 agonist ivuxolimab. The source of this sequence is an adult with an advanced solid tumor such as melanoma, head and neck, liver or kidney cancer. The chain carries TRBV28 and TRBJ2-7; TRBD1 matches 7 bases. This chain's CDR3 is CASSLSTGATTYEQYF. DNA for the CDR3: TGTGCCAGCAGTTTGTCTACAGGGGCGACGACCTACGAGCAGTACTTC.